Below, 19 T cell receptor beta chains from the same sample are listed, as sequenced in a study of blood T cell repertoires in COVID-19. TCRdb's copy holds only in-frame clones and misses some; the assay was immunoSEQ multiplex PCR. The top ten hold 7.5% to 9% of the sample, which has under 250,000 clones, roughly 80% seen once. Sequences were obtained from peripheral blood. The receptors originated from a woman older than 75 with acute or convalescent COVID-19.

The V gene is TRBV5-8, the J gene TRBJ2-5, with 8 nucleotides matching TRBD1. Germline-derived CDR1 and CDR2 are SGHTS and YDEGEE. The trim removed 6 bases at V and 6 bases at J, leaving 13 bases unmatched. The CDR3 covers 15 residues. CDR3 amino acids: CASNPGGQGRQTQYF. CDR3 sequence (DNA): TGTGCCAGCAACCCCGGCGGACAGGGCAGGCAGACCCAGTACTTC. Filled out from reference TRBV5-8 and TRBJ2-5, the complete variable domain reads EAGVTQSPTHLIKTRGQQATLRCSPISGHTSVYWYQQALGLGLQFLLWYDEGEERNRGNFPPRFSGRQFPNYSSELNVNALELEDSALYLCASNPGGQGRQTQYFGPGTRLLVL.

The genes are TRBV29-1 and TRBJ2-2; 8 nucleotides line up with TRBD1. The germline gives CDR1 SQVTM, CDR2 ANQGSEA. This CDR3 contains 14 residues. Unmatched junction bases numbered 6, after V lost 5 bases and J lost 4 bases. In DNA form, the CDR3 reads TGCAGCGTTTCGCGGACAGGGAGCACCGGGGAGCTGTTTTTT. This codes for CSVSRTGSTGELFF.

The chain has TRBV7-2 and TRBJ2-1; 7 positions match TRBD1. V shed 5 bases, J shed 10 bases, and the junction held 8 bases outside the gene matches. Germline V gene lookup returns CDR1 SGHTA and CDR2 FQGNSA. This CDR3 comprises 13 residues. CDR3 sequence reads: CASSPWGQREQFF. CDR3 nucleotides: TGTGCCAGCAGCCCTTGGGGACAGCGCGAGCAGTTCTTC.

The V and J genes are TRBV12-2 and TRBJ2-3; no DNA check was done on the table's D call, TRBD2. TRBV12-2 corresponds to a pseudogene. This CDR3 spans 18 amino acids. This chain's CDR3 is CASRLGTSGRNHTDTQYF. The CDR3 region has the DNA TGTGCAAGTCGCTTAGGGACTAGCGGGAGGAACCACACAGATACGCAGTATTTT.

The CDR3 reads CASSQEGSGGAQYF. The CDR3 DNA reads TGTGCCAGCAGCCAAGAGGGTAGCGGGGGGGCCCAGTACTTC. The V gene is TRBV4-2, the J gene TRBJ2-5; 11 nucleotides agree with TRBD2. Germline CDR1 LGHNA, CDR2 YNFKEQ. CDR3 length equals 14 residues. With V trimmed by 0 bases and J by 9 bases, 3 bases remained unmatched.

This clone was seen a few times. CDR3 protein: CATKETGVTGELFF. For the CDR3, the DNA is TGTGCCACTAAAGAGACAGGGGTCACCGGGGAGCTGTTTTTT. The gene calls are TRBV24-1 and TRBJ2-2; TRBD1 matches 8 bases. Germline V gene sequence: CDR1 KGHDR, CDR2 SFDVKD. With 10 bases clipped from V and 4 bases from J, the junction kept 7 bases outside the gene matches. The CDR3 runs 14 residues.

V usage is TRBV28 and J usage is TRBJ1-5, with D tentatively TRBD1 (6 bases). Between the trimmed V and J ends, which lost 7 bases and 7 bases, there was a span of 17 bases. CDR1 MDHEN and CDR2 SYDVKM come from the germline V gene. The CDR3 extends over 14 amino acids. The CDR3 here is CASTIRGLEQPQHF. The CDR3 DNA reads TGTGCCAGCACTATAAGGGGGTTAGAGCAGCCCCAGCATTTT.

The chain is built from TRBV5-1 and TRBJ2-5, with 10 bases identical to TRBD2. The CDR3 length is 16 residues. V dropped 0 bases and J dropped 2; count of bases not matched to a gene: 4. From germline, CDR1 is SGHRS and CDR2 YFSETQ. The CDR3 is CASSLARAGGQETQYF. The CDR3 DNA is TGCGCCAGCAGCTTGGCCAGAGCGGGAGGGCAAGAGACCCAGTACTTC.

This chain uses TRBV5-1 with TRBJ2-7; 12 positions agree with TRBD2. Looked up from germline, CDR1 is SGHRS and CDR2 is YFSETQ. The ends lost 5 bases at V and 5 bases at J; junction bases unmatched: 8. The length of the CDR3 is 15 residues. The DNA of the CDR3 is TGCGCCAGCAGGCCCCTAGCGGGGGGGCTGGACGAGCAGTACTTC. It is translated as CASRPLAGGLDEQYF. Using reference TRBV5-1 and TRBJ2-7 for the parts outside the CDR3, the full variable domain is KAGVTQTPRYLIKTRGQQVTLSCSPISGHRSVSWYQQTPGQGLQFLFEYFSETQRNKGNFPGRFSGRQFSNSRSEMNVSTLELGDSALYLCASRPLAGGLDEQYFGPGTRLTVT.

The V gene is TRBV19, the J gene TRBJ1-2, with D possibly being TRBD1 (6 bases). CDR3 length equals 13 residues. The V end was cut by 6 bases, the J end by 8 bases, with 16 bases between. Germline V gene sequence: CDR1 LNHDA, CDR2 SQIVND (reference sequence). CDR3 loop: CASSPQTGYGYTF. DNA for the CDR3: TGTGCCAGTAGCCCTCAGACAGGCTACGGCTACACCTTC. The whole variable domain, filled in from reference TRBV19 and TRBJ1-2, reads DGGITQSPKYLFRKEGQNVTLSCEQNLNHDAMYWYRQDPGQGLRLIYYSQIVNDFQKGDIAEGYSVSREKKESFPLTVTSAQKNPTAFYLCASSPQTGYGYTFGSGTRLTVV.

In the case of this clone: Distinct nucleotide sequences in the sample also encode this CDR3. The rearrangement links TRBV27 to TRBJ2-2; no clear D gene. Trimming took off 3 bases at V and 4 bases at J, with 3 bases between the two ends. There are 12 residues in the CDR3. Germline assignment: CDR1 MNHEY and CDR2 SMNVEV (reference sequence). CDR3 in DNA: TGTGCCAGCAGTTTTAGCACCGGGGAGCTGTTTTTT. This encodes CASSFSTGELFF.

The CDR3 DNA is TGTGCCAGCAGTCCTCTAGCGGGAAATTACAATGAGCAGTTCTTC. It specifies CASSPLAGNYNEQFF. V is TRBV14 and J is TRBJ2-1; 9 bases align to TRBD2. The CDR3 length is 15 residues. The germline gives CDR1 SGHDN, CDR2 FVKESK. The V segment lost 6 bases and the J segment 4 bases; nucleotides outside the gene matches: 7.

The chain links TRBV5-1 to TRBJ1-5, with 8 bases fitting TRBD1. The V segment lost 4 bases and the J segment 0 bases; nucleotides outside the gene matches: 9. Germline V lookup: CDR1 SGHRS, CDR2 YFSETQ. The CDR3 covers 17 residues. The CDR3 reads CASSLGGQGFSNQPQHF. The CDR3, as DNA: TGCGCCAGCAGCCTGGGAGGACAGGGATTTAGCAATCAGCCCCAGCATTTT.

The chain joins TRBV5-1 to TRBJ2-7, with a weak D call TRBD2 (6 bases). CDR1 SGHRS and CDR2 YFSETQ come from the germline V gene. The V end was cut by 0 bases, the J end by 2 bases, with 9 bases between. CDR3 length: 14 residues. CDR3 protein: CASSLAGGTYEQYF. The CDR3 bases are TGCGCCAGCAGCTTGGCCGGGGGAACCTACGAGCAGTACTTC.

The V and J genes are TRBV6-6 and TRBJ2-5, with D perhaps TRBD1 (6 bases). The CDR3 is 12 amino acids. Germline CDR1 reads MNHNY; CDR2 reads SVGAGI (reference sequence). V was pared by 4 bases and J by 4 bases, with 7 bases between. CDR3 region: CASSSGAETQYF. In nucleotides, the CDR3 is TGTGCCAGCAGTTCAGGGGCAGAGACCCAGTACTTC.

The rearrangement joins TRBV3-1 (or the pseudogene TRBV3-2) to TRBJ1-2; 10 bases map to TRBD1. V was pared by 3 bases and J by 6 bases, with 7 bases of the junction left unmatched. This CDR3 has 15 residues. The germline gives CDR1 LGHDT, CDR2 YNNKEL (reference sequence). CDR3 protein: CASSQSDRGLNGYTF. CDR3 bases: TGTGCCAGCAGCCAGAGTGACAGGGGGCTTAATGGCTACACCTTC.

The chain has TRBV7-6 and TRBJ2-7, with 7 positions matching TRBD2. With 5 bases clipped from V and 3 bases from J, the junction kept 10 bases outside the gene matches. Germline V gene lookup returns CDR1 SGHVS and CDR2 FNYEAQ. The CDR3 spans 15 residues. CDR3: CASSKTSTMSYEQYF. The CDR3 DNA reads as TGTGCCAGCAGCAAGACTAGCACGATGAGCTACGAGCAGTACTTC.

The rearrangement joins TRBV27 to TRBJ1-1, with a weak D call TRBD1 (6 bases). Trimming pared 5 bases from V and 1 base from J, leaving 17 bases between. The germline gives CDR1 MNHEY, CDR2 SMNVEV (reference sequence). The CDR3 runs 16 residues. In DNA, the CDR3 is TGTGCCAGCAGTCCCCTCCTATGGACAGCGAACACTGAAGCTTTCTTT. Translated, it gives CASSPLLWTANTEAFF.

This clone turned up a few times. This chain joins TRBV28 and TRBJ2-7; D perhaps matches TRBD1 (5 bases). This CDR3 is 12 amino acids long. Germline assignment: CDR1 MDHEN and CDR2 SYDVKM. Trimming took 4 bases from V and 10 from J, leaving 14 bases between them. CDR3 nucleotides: TGTGCCAGCAGTTCCCCGACAGCCGTACAGTACTTC. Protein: CASSSPTAVQYF.